The clone carrying this T cell receptor (beta chain) was observed at least ten times. Its antigen is as yet unknown. This specimen belongs to a study of identical twins. Study-wide results and limits: Invariant populations such as MAIT and iNKT cells could partly muddle zero-insertion analyses.

CDR1 and CDR2 (germline): SGHRS, YFSETQ. This CDR3 comprises 14 residues. The V end was cut by 0 bases, the J end by 6 bases, with 11 bases between. TCRdb analysed the 5' RACE reads with MiXCR anew, one entry per CDR3 protein. Here the sample spans about 890,000 distinct CDR3 sequences, over 9% being singletons. These data were also filed under a second study, of yellow fever vaccine responses in identical twins. From that report: Among the twins, the vaccine T cell response reportedly seemed partly convergent and partly personalized.

This clonotype was obtained from a woman younger than 35 in good health. The chain employs TRBV5-1 and TRBJ2-3; D unclear. Material: PBMCs. The CDR3 protein is CASSLASLEDTQYF. The DNA of the CDR3 is TGCGCCAGCAGCTTGGCAAGTCTAGAGGATACGCAGTATTTT.